These T cell receptor beta chains were read from a single sample in a study of PD-L1 blockade in urothelial cancer. Only in-frame clones appear in the TCRdb table, and some are missing; sequencing was by immunoSEQ multiplex PCR. The sample has roughly 40,000 clones, about 89% seen once. The sequences come from PBMCs, collected around atezolizumab (anti-PD-L1) treatment. The receptor set was obtained from a woman aged 60 to 75 with urothelial cancer. The CDR3 runs from the conserved cysteine through the conserved F or W. The size entry is marked missing in some rows and otherwise reads once, few, many or a size class.

J: TRBJ2-1
length: 17
size: .
V: TRBV4-1
CDR3: CASSPPGGGSSYNEQFF

J: TRBJ2-5
length: 11
size: .
V: TRBV6-5
CDR3: CASSPGETQYF

J: TRBJ2-1
length: 15
size: .
V: TRBV9
CDR3: CASSYSRGNANEQFF

J: TRBJ2-2
length: 15
size: .
V: TRBV7-6
CDR3: CASSLRTGNTGELFF

J: TRBJ1-1
length: 11
size: .
V: TRBV29-1
CDR3: CRYQEGTEAFF

J: TRBJ1-1
length: 12
size: few
V: TRBV7-6
CDR3: CASSLGGKEAFF

J: TRBJ1-5
length: 14
size: .
V: TRBV2
CDR3: CASSEGLKNQPQHF

J: TRBJ1-3
length: 18
size: .
V: TRBV12-5
CDR3: CASGLTRGQGWTGNTIYF

J: TRBJ2-1
length: 14
size: .
V: TRBV28
CDR3: CASSRIRGENEQFF

J: TRBJ2-1
length: 16
size: .
V: TRBV7-9
CDR3: CASSRTSGSMVGEQFF

J: TRBJ2-3
length: 15
size: .
V: TRBV4-2
CDR3: CASSQGELITDTQYF

J: TRBJ2-7
length: 15
size: once
V: TRBV18
CDR3: CASSPTGKASYEQYF

J: TRBJ1-2
length: 14
size: .
V: TRBV9
CDR3: CASSVEGELIGYTF

J: TRBJ1-5
length: 15
size: .
V: TRBV19
CDR3: CASSIDIGSNQPQHF

J: TRBJ2-3
length: 15
size: .
V: TRBV19
CDR3: CASSIGTTRPDTQYF

J: TRBJ2-7
length: 13
size: .
V: TRBV7-2
CDR3: CASRTGTRGEQYF

J: TRBJ2-5
length: 16
size: .
V: TRBV10-2
CDR3: CASSESPTGGRETQYF

J: TRBJ1-5
length: 16
size: once
V: TRBV12-5
CDR3: CASGHTGVSRSQPQHF

J: TRBJ2-7
length: 15
size: .
V: TRBV4-3
CDR3: CASSQTLAGVYEQYF

J: TRBJ1-4
length: 15
size: .
V: TRBV7-6
CDR3: CASSLGETANEKLFF

J: TRBJ2-2
length: 17
size: .
V: TRBV9
CDR3: CASSVQSGVPNTGELFF

J: TRBJ2-7
length: 11
size: .
V: TRBV28
CDR3: CASSVPYEQYF

J: TRBJ1-2
length: 15
size: once
V: TRBV2
CDR3: CASSAGTGGGYGYTF

J: TRBJ2-1
length: 16
size: .
V: TRBV9
CDR3: CASSPPRTGKYNEQFF

J: TRBJ2-1
length: 15
size: once
V: TRBV9
CDR3: CASSVAGGIYNEQFF

J: TRBJ1-2
length: 14
size: once
V: TRBV7-2
CDR3: CASSSSQETYGYTF

J: TRBJ1-5
length: 15
size: .
V: TRBV7-8
CDR3: CASSSPETWDQPQHF

J: TRBJ1-2
length: 15
size: .
V: TRBV5-1
CDR3: CASSLERAGGYGYTF

J: TRBJ1-2
length: 15
size: .
V: TRBV7-9
CDR3: CASSQDDGGGYGYTF

J: TRBJ2-1
length: 16
size: .
V: TRBV9
CDR3: CASSVVVAASYNEQFF

J: TRBJ1-2
length: 13
size: .
V: TRBV28
CDR3: CASTLGQGGGYTF

J: TRBJ2-6
length: 16
size: .
V: TRBV25-1
CDR3: CASSAGSYSGANVLTF

J: TRBJ1-3
length: 15
size: .
V: TRBV30
CDR3: CAWIAWGTGRNTIYF

J: TRBJ2-3
length: 16
size: .
V: TRBV7-6
CDR3: CASPLALAGGADTQYF

J: TRBJ2-7
length: 15
size: .
V: TRBV7-2
CDR3: CASSLGQGVGYEQYF

J: TRBJ1-3
length: 17
size: once
V: TRBV18
CDR3: CASSPTPGEIDGNTIYF

J: TRBJ2-7
length: 13
size: .
V: TRBV6-1
CDR3: CASSLAGGYEQYF